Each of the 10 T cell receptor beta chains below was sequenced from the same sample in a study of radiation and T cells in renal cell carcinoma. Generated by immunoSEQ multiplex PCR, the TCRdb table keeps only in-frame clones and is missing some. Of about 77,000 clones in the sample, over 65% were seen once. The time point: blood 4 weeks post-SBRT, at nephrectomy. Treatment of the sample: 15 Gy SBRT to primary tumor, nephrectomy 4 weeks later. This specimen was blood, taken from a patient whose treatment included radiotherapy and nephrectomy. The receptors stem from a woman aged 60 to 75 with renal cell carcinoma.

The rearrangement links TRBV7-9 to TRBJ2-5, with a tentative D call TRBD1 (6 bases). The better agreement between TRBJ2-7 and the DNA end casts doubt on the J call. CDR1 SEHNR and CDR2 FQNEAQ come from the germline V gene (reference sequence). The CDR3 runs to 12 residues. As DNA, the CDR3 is TGTGCCAGCAGCTTACTAGGGGGCGAGCAGTACTTC. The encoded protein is CASSLLGGEQYF.

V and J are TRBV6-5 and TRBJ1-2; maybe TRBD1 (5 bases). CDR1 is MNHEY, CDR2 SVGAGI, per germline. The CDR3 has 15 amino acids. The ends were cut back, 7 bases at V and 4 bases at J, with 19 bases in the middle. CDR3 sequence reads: CASTDLGGVGYGYTF. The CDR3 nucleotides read TGTGCCAGCACCGATCTGGGAGGGGTTGGCTATGGCTACACCTTC.

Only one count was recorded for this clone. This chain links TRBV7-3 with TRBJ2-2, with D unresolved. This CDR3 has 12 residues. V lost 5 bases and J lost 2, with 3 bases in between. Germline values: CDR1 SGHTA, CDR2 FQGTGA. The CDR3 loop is CASSINTGELFF. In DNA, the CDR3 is TGTGCCAGCAGCATTAACACCGGGGAGCTGTTTTTT.

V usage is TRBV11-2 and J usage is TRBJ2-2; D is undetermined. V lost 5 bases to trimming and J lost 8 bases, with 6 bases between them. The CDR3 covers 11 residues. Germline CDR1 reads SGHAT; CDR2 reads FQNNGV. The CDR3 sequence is CASSLRGELFF. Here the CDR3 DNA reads TGTGCCAGCAGCCTGAGGGGGGAGCTGTTTTTT.

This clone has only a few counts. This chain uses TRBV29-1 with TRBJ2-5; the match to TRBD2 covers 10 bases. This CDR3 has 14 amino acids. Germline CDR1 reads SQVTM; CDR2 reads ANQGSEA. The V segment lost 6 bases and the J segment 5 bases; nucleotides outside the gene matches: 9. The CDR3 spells CSVHPLAGVETQYF. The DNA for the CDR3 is TGCAGCGTCCACCCCCTAGCGGGAGTTGAGACCCAGTACTTC. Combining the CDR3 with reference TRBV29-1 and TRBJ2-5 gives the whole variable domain SAVISQKPSRDICQRGTSLTIQCQVDSQVTMMFWYRQQPGQSLTLIATANQGSEATYESGFVIDKFPISRPNLTFSTLTVSNMSPEDSSIYLCSVHPLAGVETQYFGPGTRLLVL.

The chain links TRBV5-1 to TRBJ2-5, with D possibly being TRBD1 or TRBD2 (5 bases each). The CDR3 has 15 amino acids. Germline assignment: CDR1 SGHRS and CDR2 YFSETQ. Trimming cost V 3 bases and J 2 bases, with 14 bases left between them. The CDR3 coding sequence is TGCGCCAGCAGCTCCTCCGGGACCTATCAAGAGACCCAGTACTTC. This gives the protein CASSSSGTYQETQYF.

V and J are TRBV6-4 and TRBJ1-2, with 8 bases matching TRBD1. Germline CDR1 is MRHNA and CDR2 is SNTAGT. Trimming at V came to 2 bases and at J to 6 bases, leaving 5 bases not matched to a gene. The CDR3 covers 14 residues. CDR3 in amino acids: CASSDRTGSNGYTF. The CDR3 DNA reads TGTGCCAGCAGTGACCGGACAGGGTCGAATGGCTACACCTTC.

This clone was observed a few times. The CDR3 region has the DNA TGTGCCAGTAGTATAGTCGCCAATTCCTACGAGCAGTACTTC. Amino acids: CASSIVANSYEQYF. The chain employs TRBV19 and TRBJ2-7; D is undetermined. Trimming left V 1 base short and J 1 base short, with 8 bases between. There are 14 residues in the CDR3. CDR1 is LNHDA, CDR2 SQIVND, per germline (reference sequence).

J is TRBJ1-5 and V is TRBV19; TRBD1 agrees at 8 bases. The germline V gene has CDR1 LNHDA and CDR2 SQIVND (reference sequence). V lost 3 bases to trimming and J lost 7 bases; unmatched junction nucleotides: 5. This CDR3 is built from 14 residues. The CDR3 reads CASSMTGVQQPQHF. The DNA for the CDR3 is TGTGCCAGTAGTATGACAGGGGTTCAACAGCCCCAGCATTTT.

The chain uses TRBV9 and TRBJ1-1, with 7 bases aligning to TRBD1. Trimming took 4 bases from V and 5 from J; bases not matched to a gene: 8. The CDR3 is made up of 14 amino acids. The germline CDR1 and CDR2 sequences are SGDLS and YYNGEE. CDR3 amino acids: CASSTGQWRTEAFF. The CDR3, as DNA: TGTGCCAGCAGCACGGGACAGTGGAGAACTGAAGCTTTCTTT.